The present T cell receptor beta chain was sequenced within a study of blood T cell repertoires in COVID-19. Trimming stripped 5 bases from V and 0 bases from J, with 13 bases between. This CDR3 comprises 15 residues. Germline loops: CDR1 SEHNR, CDR2 FQNEAQ (reference sequence). Profiled with immunoSEQ multiplex PCR; TCRdb holds only in-frame clones, not every one. Found here are around 300,000 clones, roughly nine tenths of them singletons; the top ten hold 1.5% to 2%. Participants spanned ages roughly 18 to 90 years and resided in about two dozen US areas. Cohort allocation depended upon clinical history that participants reported.

Input material: PBMCs or T cells enriched from blood (not recorded which). The origin of this receptor is a woman between 35 and 50 years old who had recovered from COVID-19. This rearrangement joins TRBV7-9 to TRBJ1-1, with D unresolved. The CDR3 sequence: CASSPPRSMNTEAFF. The CDR3 bases are TGTGCCAGCAGCCCCCCTAGGTCGATGAACACTGAAGCTTTCTTT.